A single sample is the source of the 23 T cell receptor beta chains below, sequenced in a study of neurological immune-mediated disorders. In TCRdb, the 5' RACE reads were re-called with MiXCR into one record per CDR3 protein. The table has under 80,000 distinct CDR3 sequences, less than 5.5% seen once. The material sequenced was PBMCs. The receptors originated from a woman in her thirties with multiple sclerosis.

This clonotype was recorded at least ten times. Here the CDR3 reads CASSLDSAGDFFDEQFF. The CDR3 bases are TGTGCCAGCAGTTTGGACTCCGCAGGGGACTTTTTCGATGAGCAGTTCTTC. J is TRBJ2-1 and V is TRBV12-3 or TRBV12-4; TRBD1 or TRBD2 may be the D gene (6 bases each). The CDR3 runs 17 residues. Trimming took off 3 bases at V and 8 bases at J, with 23 bases between the two ends.

This clonotype was picked up many times. This chain joins TRBV9 and TRBJ2-1, with D unresolved. The CDR3 consists of 13 residues. Deletions cut 0 bases from V and 9 bases from J, with 10 bases between. Germline V CDR1 and CDR2: SGDLS, YYNGEE. The CDR3 protein is CASSVGLPGEQFF. The CDR3 nucleotides read TGTGCCAGCAGCGTAGGACTCCCGGGTGAGCAGTTCTTC.

This clonotype was detected many times. The V gene is TRBV6-5, the J gene TRBJ1-4; weak D call: TRBD1 (5 bases). The CDR3 covers 17 residues. V lost 0 bases and J 7 bases, leaving 18 bases between the germline ends. Germline V gives CDR1 MNHEY, CDR2 SVGAGI. The CDR3 DNA reads as TGTGCCAGCAGTTACTCACCCCCGACGGGACCAGGTGAAAAACTGTTTTTT. This encodes CASSYSPPTGPGEKLFF.

This clonotype was recorded many times. This chain joins TRBV2 and TRBJ2-7; TRBD1 matches 7 bases. Losses at the gene ends were 3 bases for V and 1 base for J; bases not matched to a gene: 3. Per germline, CDR1 SNHLY and CDR2 FYNNEI. The CDR3 has 14 residues. Here the CDR3 DNA reads TGTGCCAGCAGTGACGGGACAGTATCCTACGAGCAGTACTTC. This sequence encodes CASSDGTVSYEQYF.

Many counts were recorded for this clonotype. This chain connects TRBV20-1 to TRBJ2-3; TRBD2 might be the D (7 bases). The V end was cut by 0 bases, the J end by 4 bases, with 14 bases between. This CDR3 comprises 15 residues. Germline V gives CDR1 DFQATT, CDR2 SNEGSKA (reference sequence). CDR3: CSARDRRGRADTQYF. CDR3 sequence (DNA): TGCAGTGCTAGAGATCGGCGGGGGCGAGCAGATACGCAGTATTTT.

At least ten counts were recorded for this clonotype. This chain connects TRBV5-1 to TRBJ2-7; TRBD1 is a possible D gene (6 bases). CDR1 and CDR2 (germline): SGHRS, YFSETQ. V was pared by 3 bases and J by 5 bases, with 9 bases between. The CDR3 spans 12 residues. DNA for the CDR3: TGCGCCAGCAGCTCAACAGGGCACGAGCAGTACTTC. Translated: CASSSTGHEQYF.

This clonotype was found many times. The J gene is TRBJ2-7, the V gene TRBV20-1; possibly TRBD2 for D (7 bases). The CDR3 has 14 amino acids. CDR1 and CDR2 from the germline V gene are DFQATT and SNEGSKA (reference sequence). V lost 5 bases, J lost 4 bases, and 18 bases lay in between. The DNA of the CDR3 is TGCAGTGCTCGCCACCCAGGGGAGGGATACGAGCAGTACTTC. Its translation is CSARHPGEGYEQYF.

A few counts support this clonotype. CDR3 DNA sequence: TGTGCCAGCAGCTTGGGGGGGACCGTCAATCAGCCCCAGCATTTT. Translated: CASSLGGTVNQPQHF. The genes are TRBV5-5 and TRBJ1-5; weak D call: TRBD1 (5 bases). Germline CDR1 reads SGHKS; CDR2 reads YYEKEE (reference sequence). Trimming cost V 0 bases and J 3 bases, with 10 bases left between them. The CDR3 sequence is 15 residues long.

This clonotype has at least ten counts. This chain joins TRBV28 and TRBJ1-2; weak D call: TRBD1 (6 bases). Trimming stripped 6 bases from V and 8 bases from J, with 19 bases between. This CDR3 comprises 14 residues. CDR1 and CDR2 from the germline V gene are MDHEN and SYDVKM. For the CDR3, the DNA is TGTGCCAGCAGACTACAGGGAATGGGACCCGGCTACACCTTC. It specifies CASRLQGMGPGYTF.

This clonotype was seen only a few times. V usage is TRBV7-8 and J usage is TRBJ2-7, with a weak D call TRBD2 (6 bases). CDR1 is SGHVS and CDR2 is FQNEAQ in the germline V gene. CDR3 length equals 15 residues. Trimming removed 7 bases at V and 2 bases at J, with 18 bases between. The CDR3, as DNA: TGTGCCAGCAACCAACTAGCACAAGGCCCCTACGAGCAGTACTTC. This gives the protein CASNQLAQGPYEQYF.

This clonotype was recorded at least ten times. The genes are TRBV20-1 and TRBJ2-3; no firm D call. The CDR3 totals 12 residues. Germline V CDR1 and CDR2: DFQATT, SNEGSKA (reference sequence). V lost 5 bases and J 2 bases, leaving 8 bases between the germline ends. CDR3 amino acids: CSAEVVTDTQYF. The CDR3 region has the DNA TGCAGTGCTGAAGTAGTCACAGATACGCAGTATTTT.

This clonotype was seen repeatedly, ten times or more. The chain combines TRBV7-9 with TRBJ2-2; the D call may be TRBD1 or TRBD2 (5 bases each). The germline V and J ends were trimmed by 3 bases and 8 bases, with 16 bases remaining between them. The CDR3 is 15 residues long. Germline V gene lookup returns CDR1 SEHNR and CDR2 FQNEAQ (reference sequence). The CDR3 nucleotides are TGTGCCAGCAGCTTCTATGAGGGGCGCAGAGGGGAGCTGTTTTTT. This gives the protein CASSFYEGRRGELFF.

This chain uses TRBV10-3 with TRBJ2-3; 10 positions match TRBD2. Germline trimming cut 5 bases from V and 4 bases from J; bases unmatched to any gene: 6. The CDR3 sequence is 15 residues long. Germline V gives CDR1 ENHRY, CDR2 SYGVKD. The CDR3 nucleotides are TGTGCCATCAGTTCCAGCGGGGGGGCTTCAGATACGCAGTATTTT. It is translated as CAISSSGGASDTQYF.

This clonotype was recorded at least ten times. The chain has TRBV10-3 and TRBJ1-5; no definite D call. Trimming removed 4 bases at V and 0 bases at J, with 4 bases between. CDR1 ENHRY and CDR2 SYGVKD come from the germline V gene. CDR3 size: 13 residues. Written as DNA, the CDR3 is TGTGCCATCAGTGGGGGTAGCAATCAGCCCCAGCATTTT. It specifies CAISGGSNQPQHF.

This clonotype came up a few times. The chain couples TRBV12-3 or TRBV12-4 to TRBJ2-2; no clear D. Deletions cut 1 base from V and 7 bases from J, with 7 bases between. The CDR3 length is 13 residues. The CDR3 sequence is CASSLGSLGELFF. As DNA, the CDR3 is TGTGCCAGCAGTTTAGGGTCTCTCGGGGAGCTGTTTTTT.

The table lists this clonotype with many counts. The chain employs TRBV20-1 and TRBJ2-2; D uncertain. V was shortened by 2 bases and J by 4 bases, with 17 bases between the two germline ends. The germline V gene encodes CDR1 DFQATT and CDR2 SNEGSKA (reference sequence). The CDR3 has 16 residues. In DNA, the CDR3 is TGCAGTGCTAGAAAGCACTCGTTAAAGGGCACCGGGGAGCTGTTTTTT. Protein: CSARKHSLKGTGELFF.

This clonotype was seen ten or more times. The chain has TRBV12-3 or TRBV12-4 and TRBJ1-2; no definite D call. Trimming shortened V by 7 bases and J by 7 bases, and 16 bases separated the two germline ends. The CDR3 is 13 amino acids. This CDR3 is CASTVAGVRGYTF. Written as DNA, the CDR3 is TGTGCCAGCACCGTAGCCGGGGTTCGTGGCTACACCTTC.

This clonotype was counted only a few times. The chain couples TRBV3-1 to TRBJ2-3, with no clear D. CDR1 LGHDT and CDR2 YNNKEL come from the germline V gene (reference sequence). Trimming shortened V by 4 bases and J by 4 bases, and 6 bases separated the two germline ends. The CDR3 runs to 12 residues. CDR3 protein: CASSRYSDTQYF. In nucleotides, the CDR3 is TGTGCCAGCAGCCGATACTCAGATACGCAGTATTTT.

Ten or more counts support this clonotype. The CDR3 nucleotides are TGCAGTGTACGGGAAGGCACTGAAGCTTTCTTT. Translating gives CSVREGTEAFF. J is TRBJ1-1 and V is TRBV20-1; no reliable D call. In germline, CDR1 is DFQATT, CDR2 SNEGSKA (reference sequence). Trimming took off 7 bases at V and 4 bases at J, with 10 bases between the two ends. The CDR3 has 11 amino acids.

This clonotype was recorded at least ten times. The J gene is TRBJ2-2, the V gene TRBV25-1; D gene uncertain. Germline V gene data show CDR1 as MGHDK and CDR2 as SYGVNS. This CDR3 comprises 13 residues. The V end lost 1 base, the J end lost 6 bases, and 6 bases lay between the germline ends. The CDR3 DNA reads TGTGCCAGCAGTGAATCGGGTCCCGGGGAGCTGTTTTTT. This encodes CASSESGPGELFF.

This clonotype was seen many times. V and J are TRBV20-1 and TRBJ2-3; D possibly corresponds to TRBD1 (5 bases). The V gene lost 6 bases and the J gene lost 4 bases, with 17 bases spanning the gap. The CDR3 runs 14 residues. Germline lookup yields CDR1 DFQATT and CDR2 SNEGSKA (reference sequence). CDR3 loop: CSATVGAGPDTQYF. CDR3 in DNA: TGCAGTGCAACCGTTGGGGCCGGGCCAGATACGCAGTATTTT.

This clonotype was recorded at least ten times. The chain joins TRBV20-1 to TRBJ1-2; 7 bases match TRBD1. From germline, CDR1 is DFQATT and CDR2 SNEGSKA (reference sequence). The V segment lost 2 bases and the J segment 3 bases; nucleotides outside the gene matches: 0. CDR3 length: 12 amino acids. For the CDR3, the DNA is TGCAGTGCTAGACAGGGGGACTATGGCTACACCTTC. Translation: CSARQGDYGYTF.

This clonotype has ten or more counts. This rearrangement joins TRBV10-3 to TRBJ2-7; 7 bases match TRBD2. The CDR3 consists of 14 residues. Germline CDR1 is ENHRY and CDR2 is SYGVKD. V gave up 6 bases and J gave up 1 base; unmatched junction bases: 6. CDR3 DNA sequence: TGTGCCATCAGGCTAGCGGAGGGTTCCTACGAGCAGTACTTC. Amino acids: CAIRLAEGSYEQYF.